This TCR beta chain was sequenced during a study of shared clonotypes between healthy human individuals. About the research overall: Donors had three CD4 naive, three CD4 memory, two CD8 naive and one CD8 memory plate apiece. Regarding the study as a whole: The researchers took only blood, and tissue repertoires probably look different. Naive subsets tended to show greater estimated richness than memory subsets.

Sequencing was performed with immunoSEQ multiplex PCR; in TCRdb, only in-frame clones are kept and a portion is missing. The table records over 2 million clones, less than 95% of them present only once. Each sample came from a Caucasian adult donor living in Nashville, Tennessee. Of note for this clone: The target antigen is unknown.

This CDR3 spans 14 amino acids. Germline CDR1 reads SEHNR; CDR2 reads FQNEAQ (reference sequence). Trimming removed 4 bases from V and 4 bases from J; junction bases left unmatched: 4. The origin of this receptor is a man aged 18 to 29 in good health. Some clones in this sample may be carry-over from other donors' samples. Sequenced: naive CD4+ T cells from PBMCs. Subset described: CD45RA+ positively selected. This chain links TRBV7-9 with TRBJ2-1, with 7 bases aligning to TRBD1. The CDR3 loop is CASSSRDRYNEQFF. The CDR3, as DNA: TGTGCCAGCAGCTCCCGGGACAGATACAATGAGCAGTTCTTC.